This T cell receptor beta chain originates from a study of blood T cell repertoires in COVID-19. The wider study: From the United States, Italy and Spain came samples of acute and convalescent COVID-19.

The authors' processing: The assay estimated nucleated cells by amplifying reference gene primers. Libraries were prepared by immunoSEQ multiplex PCR; TCRdb keeps only in-frame clonotypes and omits some of them. Clone size and V and J calls were adopted from that table, with D and trimming inferred from the DNA. The sample yields under 75,000 clones, about 81% seen once. The CDR3 sequence is 15 residues long. The germline gives CDR1 SGHTA, CDR2 FQGNSA. Trimming at V came to 4 bases and at J to 3 bases, leaving 6 bases not matched to a gene. Sequencing used peripheral blood. The source is a man aged 80 or over with acute or convalescent COVID-19. The chain links TRBV7-2 to TRBJ2-3; TRBD2 matches 8 bases. CDR3 protein: CASSYGGELTDTQYF. The CDR3 DNA reads as TGTGCCAGCAGCTACGGGGGGGAGTTAACAGATACGCAGTATTTT.